These 4 T cell receptor beta chains share one sample of origin, sequenced in a study of technical replicates of blood from a few donors. TCRdb's copy holds only in-frame clones and misses some; the assay was immunoSEQ multiplex PCR. The sample has about 53,000 clones, 86% seen once; the top ten hold 5.5% to 6.5%. Sequenced material: PBMCs. Source of these receptors: a human donor in good health. Some clones in this sample may be carry-over from other donors' samples.

The chain is built from TRBV25-1 and TRBJ1-2; D is ambiguous. V lost 6 bases and J 8 bases, leaving 16 bases between the germline ends. Per the germline V gene, CDR1 is MGHDK and CDR2 is SYGVNS. This CDR3 comprises 13 residues. CDR3 DNA: TGTGCCAGCAGAGGCTCGGGAAGGGAAGGCTACACCTTC. Its translation: CASRGSGREGYTF.

The chain joins TRBV10-3 to TRBJ2-1; the match to TRBD1 covers 8 bases. This CDR3 has 15 amino acids. The germline V gene has CDR1 ENHRY and CDR2 SYGVKD. V lost 5 bases, J lost 7 bases, and 10 bases stayed unmatched. CDR3: CAISRPDRANNEQFF. As DNA, the CDR3 is TGTGCCATCAGTCGCCCGGACAGGGCGAATAATGAGCAGTTCTTC.

The CDR3 DNA follows: TGCGCCAGCAGCTTGGGAGCCGCCTTCACAGATACGCAGTATTTT. Residues: CASSLGAAFTDTQYF. V and J are TRBV5-1 and TRBJ2-3; D unresolved. Germline CDR1 is SGHRS and CDR2 is YFSETQ. Between the trimmed V and J ends, which lost 0 bases and 2 bases, there was a span of 10 bases. CDR3 size: 15 residues.

This chain joins TRBV5-4 and TRBJ1-2, with D maybe TRBD1 (6 bases). Germline CDR1 SGHNT, CDR2 YYREEE (reference sequence). The CDR3 runs 15 residues. V shed 0 bases and J shed 1 base, with 10 bases lying between them. CDR3 DNA sequence: TGTGCCAGCAGCTTGGAGGCCAGGGGTAACTATGGCTACACCTTC. Residues: CASSLEARGNYGYTF.